The clone carrying this TCR beta chain was observed a few times. This record comes from a study of early T cells in non-severe SARS-CoV-2 infection. Each CDR3 protein gets one entry after TCRdb re-called the 5' RACE reads with MiXCR. The sample has about 44,000 distinct CDR3 sequences, around 6.5% seen once. The CDR3 runs to 13 residues. V was pared by 7 bases and J by 0 bases, with 9 bases between. CDR1 is MGHDK and CDR2 is SYGVNS in the germline V gene. This receptor was obtained from an adult who was a healthcare worker with PCR-confirmed SARS-CoV-2 infection or an uninfected control (not recorded which). The chain combines TRBV25-1 with TRBJ1-1; D is uncertain. The source was whole blood, collected at baseline. CDR3 bases: TGTGCCAGCAACGGGTACATGAACACTGAAGCTTTCTTT. Its protein is CASNGYMNTEAFF.